The clone carrying this TCR beta chain turned up a few times. Its target is not known. The record originates from a study of blood T cells in healthy people across ages. Whole-study context: About one barcoded beta molecule per two T cells was captured by template switching. Study conclusions and caveats: With unsorted PBMCs, a conclusive comparison of naive versus antigen-experienced cells was not possible.

The CDR3 sequence is 19 residues long. Germline CDR1 and CDR2: MNHEY and SVGAGI. V lost 4 bases and J lost 2; bases outside the gene matches: 13. With a J-beta primer mix and a sample-barcoded 5' primer, a second PCR ran about 6 to 11 cycles. Every cDNA was tagged by a template-switch adaptor with 12 random nucleotides. One entry per CDR3 protein results from TCRdb running MiXCR on the 5' RACE reads. The sample records 550,000 to 700,000 distinct CDR3 sequences, 27% being singletons. The source material was blood. The clonotype originates from a woman between 70 and 85 years old in good health. This chain links TRBV6-5 with TRBJ2-3; 12 bases agree with TRBD2. The CDR3 nucleotides read TGTGCCAGCAGTTGGTTGCCTAGCGGGAGGGTCCAACCCACAGATACGCAGTATTTT. Protein: CASSWLPSGRVQPTDTQYF.